Below, 10 T cell receptor beta chains from the same sample are listed, as sequenced in a study of T cells in Graves' hyperthyroidism and ophthalmopathy. There were TCR beta CDR3 regions amplified from RNA transcripts. HTBI primers were employed in a first-round RT-PCR of the TCR CDR3. TCRdb itself ran the multiplex PCR reads through MiXCR, one entry per CDR3 protein. Counted here are roughly 510,000 distinct CDR3 sequences, less than 25% occurring once; the ten biggest clones make up 26%. Sample: blood. The receptors stem from a man younger than 30 with Graves' hyperthyroidism.

In this sample, this clonotype turned up a few times. One junction end does not reproduce the germline sequence, and a read error may be involved. The chain links TRBV27 to TRBJ1-1; 8 bases are shared with TRBD1. The length of the CDR3 is 16 residues. The germline V gene encodes CDR1 MNHEY and CDR2 SMNVEV (reference sequence). CDR3: CASSLAGGAGNTEASF. The CDR3 DNA sequence: TGTGCCAGCAGTTTGGCAGGGGGCGCTGGGAACACTGAAGCTTCCTTT.

This clonotype was found many times. V usage is TRBV12-3 or TRBV12-4 and J usage is TRBJ1-5; no reliable D call. The V and J ends lost 3 bases and 6 bases respectively, with 9 bases between them. The CDR3 runs to 13 residues. CDR3 bases: TGTGCCAGCAGTTTTGGGGTGGGTCAGCCCCAGCATTTT. Translation gives CASSFGVGQPQHF.

This clonotype was seen ten or more times. The chain carries TRBV6-1 and TRBJ1-1; no reliable D call. This CDR3 spans 13 amino acids. Trimming cost V 3 bases and J 1 base, with 6 bases left between them. CDR1 and CDR2 from the germline V gene are MNHNS and SASEGT. The CDR3, as DNA: TGTGCCAGCAGTGACGGATGGAACACTGAAGCTTTCTTT. Its protein is CASSDGWNTEAFF.

This clonotype was detected many times. The chain carries TRBV20-1 and TRBJ2-5; D is tentatively TRBD1 or TRBD2 (5 bases each). The length of the CDR3 is 15 residues. Germline CDR1 reads DFQATT; CDR2 reads SNEGSKA (reference sequence). V lost 6 bases, J lost 0 bases, and 17 bases lay in between. CDR3 residues: CSALVVGVYQETQYF. The CDR3 DNA sequence: TGCAGTGCCCTGGTCGTGGGGGTGTACCAAGAGACCCAGTACTTC.

The genes are TRBV6-2 or TRBV6-3 and TRBJ1-1, with 8 bases matching TRBD1. After removal of 2 bases from V and 10 bases from J, the junction contained 9 bases not matched to a gene. Germline lookup yields CDR1 MNHEY and CDR2 SVGEGT. This CDR3 has 14 residues. CDR3: CASSYPLGQGRAFF. The CDR3, as DNA: TGTGCCAGCAGTTACCCCCTTGGACAGGGCCGAGCTTTCTTT.

In its sample, this clonotype was seen a few times. V gene TRBV20-1 combines with J gene TRBJ2-5, with TRBD1 as a possible D gene (7 bases). This CDR3 is 14 amino acids long. The germline CDR1 and CDR2 sequences are DFQATT and SNEGSKA (reference sequence). V was trimmed by 6 bases and J by 5 bases, leaving 19 bases between them. DNA for the CDR3: TGCAGTGCCCTACCTTTACAGGGGAGGGAGACCCAGTACTTC. The encoded protein is CSALPLQGRETQYF.

This clonotype has a count of ten or more. The chain recombines TRBV25-1 with TRBJ1-5; weak D call: TRBD1 (6 bases). V lost 6 bases, J lost 6 bases, and 9 bases lay in between. Germline V gene data show CDR1 as MGHDK and CDR2 as SYGVNS. The CDR3 spans 12 residues. DNA of the CDR3: TGTGCCAGCAGCACAGGGATTCAGCCCCAGCATTTT. Translating it yields CASSTGIQPQHF.

The table lists this clonotype with many counts. The gene calls are TRBV12-5 and TRBJ1-1; 7 nucleotides agree with TRBD1. Germline CDR1 and CDR2: LGHNT and FRNRAP. J gave up 7 bases and V 6 bases, and 5 bases lay outside the gene matches. The length of the CDR3 is 12 residues. In DNA, the CDR3 is TGTGCTAGTGGACCAGGGGGGTTTGAAGCTTTCTTT. Encoded protein: CASGPGGFEAFF.

This clonotype showed up many times. The chain links TRBV10-3 to TRBJ1-2; D possibly corresponds to TRBD1 (6 bases). V was shortened by 2 bases and J by 4 bases, with 14 bases between the two germline ends. The CDR3 extends over 15 amino acids. Germline V gene lookup returns CDR1 ENHRY and CDR2 SYGVKD. CDR3 coding DNA: TGTGCCATCAGTGAGGAAGGGGGGCGAGGCTATGGCTACACCTTC. It encodes CAISEEGGRGYGYTF.

The J gene is TRBJ2-2, the V gene TRBV28; 12 bases align to TRBD2. The J segment lost 5 bases and the V segment lost 7 bases, leaving 5 bases of the junction unmatched. The CDR3 loop spans 15 amino acids. Germline assignment: CDR1 MDHEN and CDR2 SYDVKM. CDR3 residues: CASIAGLAGTGELFF. The DNA of the CDR3 is TGTGCCAGCATCGCTGGACTAGCGGGGACCGGGGAGCTGTTTTTT. The whole variable domain, filled in from reference TRBV28 and TRBJ2-2, reads DVKVTQSSRYLVKRTGEKVFLECVQDMDHENMFWYRQDPGLGLRLIYFSYDVKMKEKGDIPEGYSVSREKKERFSLILESASTNQTSMYLCASIAGLAGTGELFFGEGSRLTVL.